The 6 T cell receptor beta chains below were found in one sample sequenced in a study of T-cell reconstitution after alpha-beta-depleted transplantation in children. The library targeted TCRbeta and was prepared with unique molecular identifiers. Each CDR3 protein gets one entry after TCRdb re-called the PCR reads with MiXCR. The table shows around 490,000 distinct CDR3 sequences, with approximately 10% occurring only once. Sequencing was performed on PBMCs, mostly from graft donor cells, taken 180 days after TCRalphabeta/CD19-depleted stem cell transplant. These receptors came from a female patient aged 2 to 10 who had a stem cell transplant for aplastic anemia, so the T cells may come from the graft donor.

The gene calls are TRBV7-6 and TRBJ1-1; D gene uncertain. The CDR3 covers 15 residues. V dropped 5 bases and J dropped 4 bases, with 17 bases sitting between them. Germline CDR1 SGHVS, CDR2 FNYEAQ. Here the CDR3 DNA reads TGTGCCAGCAGCGCTCGGTCCGGTTTCAGCACTGAAGCTTTCTTT. Residues: CASSARSGFSTEAFF.

In this sample, this clonotype turned up a few times. The chain carries TRBV29-1 and TRBJ2-7; D is uncertain. Germline values: CDR1 SQVTM, CDR2 ANQGSEA. With 1 base removed from V and 1 base from J, the gap between germline ends came to 11 bases. The CDR3 totals 14 residues. The CDR3 nucleotides read TGCAGCGTTGAAGGATCGGGCAGGTCCTACGAGCAGTACTTC. It is translated as CSVEGSGRSYEQYF.

The chain links TRBV6-1 to TRBJ2-5; either TRBD1 or TRBD2 may fit D (6 bases each). The CDR3 is 14 residues long. The V gene's germline CDR1 is MNHNS and CDR2 SASEGT. The V end lost 5 bases, the J end lost 9 bases, and 19 bases lay between the germline ends. The CDR3 is CASSIRRGFGSQYF. The CDR3 DNA is TGTGCCAGCAGTATCCGGAGGGGGTTCGGGTCCCAGTACTTC.

This clonotype appeared many times. The chain uses TRBV28 and TRBJ1-1; TRBD1 aligns across 10 bases. The V and J ends lost 4 bases and 0 bases, in that order; junction bases with no gene match: 8. Germline values: CDR1 MDHEN, CDR2 SYDVKM. This CDR3 region has 17 residues. This CDR3 reads CASSSWGTGEMNTEAFF. DNA for the CDR3: TGTGCCAGCAGTTCCTGGGGGACAGGGGAGATGAACACTGAAGCTTTCTTT.

The chain combines TRBV5-1 with TRBJ2-5; a weak D match, TRBD1 (5 bases). The CDR3 extends over 17 amino acids. CDR1 is SGHRS, CDR2 YFSETQ, per germline. V was shortened by 2 bases and J by 5 bases, with 22 bases between the two germline ends. CDR3 bases: TGCGCCAGCAGCTTCCACCCCTCTGCAGCAGGGCTGGAGACCCAGTACTTC. This sequence encodes CASSFHPSAAGLETQYF.

This clonotype came up a few times. The DNA of the CDR3 is TGTGCCAGTAGTATAGGAAGGGGGACTGAAGCTTTCTTT. It yields the protein CASSIGRGTEAFF. This chain joins TRBV19 and TRBJ1-1; D is possibly TRBD1 (6 bases). CDR1 is LNHDA and CDR2 is SQIVND in the germline V gene (reference sequence). The length of the CDR3 is 13 residues. V lost 1 base, J lost 5 bases, and 8 bases lay in between.